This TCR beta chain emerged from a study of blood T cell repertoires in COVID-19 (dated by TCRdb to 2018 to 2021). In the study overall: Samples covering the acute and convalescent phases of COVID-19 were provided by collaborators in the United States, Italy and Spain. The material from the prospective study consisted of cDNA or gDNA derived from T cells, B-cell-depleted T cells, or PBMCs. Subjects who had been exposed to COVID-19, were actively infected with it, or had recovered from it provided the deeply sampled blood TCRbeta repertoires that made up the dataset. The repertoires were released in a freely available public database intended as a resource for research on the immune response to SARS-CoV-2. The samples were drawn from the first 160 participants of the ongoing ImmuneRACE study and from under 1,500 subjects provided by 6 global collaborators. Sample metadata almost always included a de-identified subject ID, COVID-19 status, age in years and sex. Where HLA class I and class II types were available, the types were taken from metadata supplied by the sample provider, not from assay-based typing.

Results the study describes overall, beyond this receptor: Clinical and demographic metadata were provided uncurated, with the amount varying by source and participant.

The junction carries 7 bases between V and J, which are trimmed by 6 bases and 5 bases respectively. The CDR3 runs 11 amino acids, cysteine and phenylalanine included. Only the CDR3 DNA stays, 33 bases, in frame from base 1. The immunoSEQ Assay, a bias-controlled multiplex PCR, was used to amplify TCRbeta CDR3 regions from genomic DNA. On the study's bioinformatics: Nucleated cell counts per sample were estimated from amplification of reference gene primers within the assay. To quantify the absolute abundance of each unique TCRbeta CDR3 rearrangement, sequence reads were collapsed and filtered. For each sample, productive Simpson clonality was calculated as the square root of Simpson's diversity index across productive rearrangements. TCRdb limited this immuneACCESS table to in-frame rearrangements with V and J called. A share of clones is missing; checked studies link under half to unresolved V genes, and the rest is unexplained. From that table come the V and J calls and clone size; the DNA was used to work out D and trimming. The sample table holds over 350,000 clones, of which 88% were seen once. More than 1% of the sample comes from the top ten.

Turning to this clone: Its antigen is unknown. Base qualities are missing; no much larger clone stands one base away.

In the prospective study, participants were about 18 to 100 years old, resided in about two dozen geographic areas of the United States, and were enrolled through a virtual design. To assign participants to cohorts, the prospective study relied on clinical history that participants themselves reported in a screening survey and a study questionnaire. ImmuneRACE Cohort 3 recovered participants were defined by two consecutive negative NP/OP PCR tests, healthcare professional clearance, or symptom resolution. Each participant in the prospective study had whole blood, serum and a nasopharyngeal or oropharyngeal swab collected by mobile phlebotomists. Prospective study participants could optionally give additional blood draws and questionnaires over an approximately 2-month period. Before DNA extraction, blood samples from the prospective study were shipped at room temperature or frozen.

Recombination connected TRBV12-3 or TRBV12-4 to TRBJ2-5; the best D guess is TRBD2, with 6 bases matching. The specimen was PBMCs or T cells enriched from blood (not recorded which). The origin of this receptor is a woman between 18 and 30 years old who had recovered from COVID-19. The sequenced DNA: TGTGCCAGCAGCCTAGCGGAGACCCAGTACTTC. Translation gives CASSLAETQYF.